The 21 T cell receptor beta chains given below trace back to one sample, sequenced in a study of shared clonotypes between healthy human individuals. The method was immunoSEQ multiplex PCR; TCRdb's version includes in-frame clones alone and lacks a portion of them. The sample holds 2,500,000 or so clones, more than 85% seen once. The sequenced sample was naive CD4+ T cells from PBMCs. Subset defined: CD45RA+ positively selected. Receptors were obtained from a man between 18 and 35 years old in good health. Some clones in this sample may be carry-over from other donors' samples.

V gene TRBV29-1 combines with J gene TRBJ2-1, with TRBD2 matching 10 bases. CDR1 is SQVTM and CDR2 is ANQGSEA in the germline V gene. The junction had 1 base not matched to a gene; V was cut back by 3 bases and J by 5 bases. This CDR3 has 13 residues. The CDR3: CSVDGLADNEQFF. The CDR3, as DNA: TGCAGCGTTGACGGACTAGCGGACAATGAGCAGTTCTTC.

The chain links TRBV5-3 to TRBJ1-1; D is possibly TRBD1 (6 bases). TRBV5-3 is marked as an open reading frame, function uncertain. The CDR3 spans 14 residues. The V gene lost 2 bases and the J gene lost 5 bases, with 13 bases spanning the gap. DNA of the CDR3: TGTGCCAGAAGCTTTCGGGGGCAGGATACTGAAGCTTTCTTT. This translates into CARSFRGQDTEAFF.

In its sample, this clone was seen once. V usage is TRBV27 and J usage is TRBJ1-1, with D tentatively TRBD1 (6 bases). CDR1 and CDR2 (germline): MNHEY, SMNVEV (reference sequence). V lost 9 bases, J lost 2 bases, and 13 bases lay in between. The CDR3 runs 13 residues. CDR3 sequence: CASKGVQNTEAFF. CDR3 nucleotides: TGTGCCAGTAAGGGGGTTCAAAACACTGAAGCTTTCTTT.

This clone was found once. J is TRBJ1-2 and V is TRBV9; a possible D gene is TRBD1 (5 bases). The CDR3 covers 15 residues. CDR1 is SGDLS, CDR2 YYNGEE, per germline. Deletions cut 0 bases from V and 5 bases from J, with 14 bases between. CDR3 nucleotides: TGTGCCAGCAGCGTAGCGGGAGGGACTGGGTATGGCTACACCTTC. Translating it yields CASSVAGGTGYGYTF. Together with reference TRBV9 and TRBJ1-2, the CDR3 gives the full variable domain: DSGVTQTPKHLITATGQRVTLRCSPRSGDLSVYWYQQSLDQGLQFLIQYYNGEERAKGNILERFSAQQFPDLHSELNLSSLELGDSALYFCASSVAGGTGYGYTFGSGTRLTVV.

This clone appeared once. V is TRBV11-1 and J is TRBJ2-3; 7 nucleotides agree with TRBD2. Germline trimming cut 0 bases from V and 6 bases from J; bases unmatched to any gene: 12. Germline CDR1 SGHAT, CDR2 FQDESV (reference sequence). This CDR3 has 17 amino acids. The CDR3 DNA follows: TGTGCCAGCAGCTTAGCGCTGTGGGAGGGAACCCGGGATACGCAGTATTTT. It is translated as CASSLALWEGTRDTQYF.

The CDR3 protein is CASSQVPHPTQYF. CDR3 in DNA: TGCGCCAGCAGCCAAGTTCCCCACCCCACCCAGTACTTC. The chain combines TRBV4-3 with TRBJ2-5; D is uncertain. Trimming took 1 base from V and 8 from J, leaving 11 bases between them. The CDR3 is 13 amino acids. CDR1 is LGHNA, CDR2 YSLEER, per germline.

The CDR3 DNA reads as TGTGCCAGCAGCTTAGGGTTAGGGGTTCCTTCCTACGAGCAGTACTTC. It specifies CASSLGLGVPSYEQYF. This rearrangement joins TRBV7-2 to TRBJ2-7; a possible D gene is TRBD1 (5 bases). CDR3 length: 16 amino acids. The germline V gene has CDR1 SGHTA and CDR2 FQGNSA. The ends were cut back, 1 base at V and 1 base at J, with 14 bases in the middle.

This sequence joins TRBV15 and TRBJ1-2, with 7 nucleotides matching TRBD1. CDR3 length: 13 amino acids. The germline gives CDR1 LNHNV, CDR2 YYDKDF (reference sequence). V was pared by 5 bases and J by 0 bases, with 0 bases of the junction left unmatched. The CDR3 nucleotides are TGTGCCACCAGCGGGACAGCTAACTATGGCTACACCTTC. The encoded protein is CATSGTANYGYTF.

About this clone: The sample contains more than one DNA sequence encoding this CDR3. The rearrangement uses TRBV7-9 and TRBJ2-5; D remains unclear. The CDR3 loop spans 12 amino acids. V was cut by 0 bases and J by 4 bases, with 3 bases left in between. Germline-derived CDR1 and CDR2 are SEHNR and FQNEAQ (reference sequence). This chain's CDR3 is CASSLAGETQYF. The CDR3 region has the DNA TGTGCCAGCAGCTTAGCCGGAGAGACCCAGTACTTC.

Only one count was recorded for this clone. The rearrangement uses TRBV5-5 and TRBJ1-4, with D maybe TRBD1 (5 bases). The V gene's germline CDR1 is SGHKS and CDR2 YYEKEE (reference sequence). The V end lost 2 bases, the J end lost 3 bases, and 20 bases lay between the germline ends. The length of the CDR3 is 18 residues. CDR3 sequence (DNA): TGTGCCAGCAGCTTCTTGTTGGGACCCACCCTAGCTAATGAAAAACTGTTTTTT. Translating it yields CASSFLLGPTLANEKLFF. Variable domain in full (rest from reference TRBV5-5 and TRBJ1-4): DAGVTQSPTHLIKTRGQQVTLRCSPISGHKSVSWYQQVLGQGPQFIFQYYEKEERGRGNFPDRFSARQFPNYSSELNVNALLLGDSALYLCASSFLLGPTLANEKLFFGSGTQLSVL.

About this clone itself: This CDR3 is also generated by other DNA sequences in the sample. The chain uses TRBV20-1 and TRBJ2-7; D ambiguous. CDR1 is DFQATT, CDR2 SNEGSKA, per germline (reference sequence). The CDR3 contains 11 residues. Trimming cost V 3 bases and J 3 bases, with 6 bases left between them. The CDR3 sequence: CSARAGYEQYF. CDR3 nucleotide sequence: TGCAGTGCTAGGGCTGGCTACGAGCAGTACTTC.

This clone was observed once. The chain couples TRBV9 to TRBJ2-5; TRBD2 agrees at 9 bases. The V segment lost 2 bases and the J segment 1 base; nucleotides outside the gene matches: 6. Per the germline V gene, CDR1 is SGDLS and CDR2 is YYNGEE. The CDR3 has 16 amino acids. DNA for the CDR3: TGTGCCAGCAGCGTTGGGGTAGCGGGGGCCCAAGAGACCCAGTACTTC. Translated: CASSVGVAGAQETQYF.

This sequence joins TRBV7-2 and TRBJ2-1; D ambiguous. Trimming removed 1 base at V and 5 bases at J, with 9 bases between. The CDR3 extends over 14 amino acids. Per the germline V gene, CDR1 is SGHTA and CDR2 is FQGNSA. For the CDR3, the DNA is TGTGCCAGCAGCTTAGAAGTTAGCAACAATGAGCAGTTCTTC. It codes for CASSLEVSNNEQFF.

The chain links TRBV7-9 to TRBJ1-1; D call uncertain. Germline V CDR1 and CDR2: SEHNR, FQNEAQ (reference sequence). Trimming took 2 bases from V and 3 from J, leaving 7 bases between them. The CDR3 extends over 13 amino acids. CDR3 residues: CASSLLVYTEAFF. CDR3 bases: TGTGCCAGCAGCTTACTGGTCTACACTGAAGCTTTCTTT.

With regard to this clone: Other nucleotide sequences in the sample specify the same CDR3. The rearrangement joins TRBV6-1 to TRBJ1-4, with 10 bases aligning to TRBD1. The V segment lost 6 bases and the J segment 7 bases; nucleotides outside the gene matches: 2. Per germline, CDR1 MNHNS and CDR2 SASEGT. This CDR3 is built from 13 residues. The CDR3 DNA is TGTGCCAGCAGAGGACAGGGGGGTGAAAAACTGTTTTTT. It is translated as CASRGQGGEKLFF.

The genes are TRBV5-1 and TRBJ2-1; 7 bases map to TRBD1. The germline gives CDR1 SGHRS, CDR2 YFSETQ. After removal of 4 bases from V and 5 bases from J, the junction contained 3 bases not matched to a gene. CDR3 size: 13 residues. In DNA form, the CDR3 reads TGCGCCAGCAGCACCGGGACAGACAATGAGCAGTTCTTC. Translation: CASSTGTDNEQFF.

The V call is TRBV7-3, the J call TRBJ2-1; D gene uncertain. Germline V gene sequence: CDR1 SGHTA, CDR2 FQGTGA. This CDR3 has 16 amino acids. Trimming pared 1 base from V and 0 bases from J, leaving 10 bases between. The CDR3 DNA reads TGTGCCAGCAGCTTAATGGGCCTCCGCTCCTACAATGAGCAGTTCTTC. Residues: CASSLMGLRSYNEQFF.

This chain connects TRBV5-1 to TRBJ2-6; tentative D call: TRBD1 (5 bases). V was pared by 1 base and J by 1 base, with 21 bases between. The CDR3 totals 20 residues. Germline CDR1 reads SGHRS; CDR2 reads YFSETQ. CDR3 sequence reads: CASSLSIGAVRGSGANVLTF. The CDR3, as DNA: TGCGCCAGCAGCTTGTCGATTGGGGCAGTAAGAGGATCTGGGGCCAACGTCCTGACTTTC.

The count of this clone is one. The CDR3 DNA sequence: TGCGCCAGCAGCTCCGCTCTAGGCCCCTACGAGCAGTACTTC. This codes for CASSSALGPYEQYF. The rearrangement joins TRBV5-1 to TRBJ2-7; D is undetermined. Trimming pared 3 bases from V and 2 bases from J, leaving 12 bases between. This CDR3 comprises 14 residues. Per germline, CDR1 SGHRS and CDR2 YFSETQ.

The chain has TRBV29-1 and TRBJ2-7, with TRBD2 matching over 13 bases. V shed 4 bases and J 3 bases; nucleotides not matched to a gene: 12. Per germline, CDR1 SQVTM and CDR2 ANQGSEA. This CDR3 comprises 17 residues. The CDR3 loop is CSVGGLAGAEDDYEQYF. The CDR3 DNA sequence: TGCAGCGTTGGAGGACTAGCGGGAGCCGAGGACGACTACGAGCAGTACTTC.

Turning to this clone: The sample has other DNA sequences that encode this CDR3 too. This chain links TRBV7-2 with TRBJ2-7; 7 bases fit TRBD1. In germline, CDR1 is SGHTA, CDR2 FQGNSA. This CDR3 comprises 15 residues. The junction had 8 bases not matched to a gene; V was cut back by 3 bases and J by 3 bases. Here the CDR3 DNA reads TGTGCCAGCAGCTTTACCGGGACAGCCAACTACGAGCAGTACTTC. Protein sequence: CASSFTGTANYEQYF.